This T cell receptor beta chain was recorded in a study of shared clonotypes between healthy human individuals. Whole-study findings and limits: Naive CD4 clonotype sharing across a handful of donors was about 5%.

Per the germline V gene, CDR1 is SEHNR and CDR2 is FQNEAQ (reference sequence). Trimming took off 5 bases at V and 7 bases at J, with 11 bases between the two ends. The CDR3 is 13 residues long. Turning to this clone: Its target is unknown.

Profiling relied on immunoSEQ multiplex PCR, and the TCRdb table lists in-frame clones only, not all of them. Among 2 million to 3 million clones listed, approximately 90% were seen once. The CD4+ fraction was divided into a CD45RA+ naive subset and a CD45RA-negative memory subset. The TCR sequence derives from a man in his late teens or twenties in good health. Sequencing was done on a sample of naive CD4+ T cells sorted from blood. Subset: CD45RA+ positively selected. V and J are TRBV7-9 and TRBJ1-4; possible D gene TRBD1, 6 bases. The chain's CDR3 is CASSPRTVEKLFF. CDR3 DNA: TGTGCCAGCAGCCCCAGGACAGTTGAAAAACTGTTTTTT.